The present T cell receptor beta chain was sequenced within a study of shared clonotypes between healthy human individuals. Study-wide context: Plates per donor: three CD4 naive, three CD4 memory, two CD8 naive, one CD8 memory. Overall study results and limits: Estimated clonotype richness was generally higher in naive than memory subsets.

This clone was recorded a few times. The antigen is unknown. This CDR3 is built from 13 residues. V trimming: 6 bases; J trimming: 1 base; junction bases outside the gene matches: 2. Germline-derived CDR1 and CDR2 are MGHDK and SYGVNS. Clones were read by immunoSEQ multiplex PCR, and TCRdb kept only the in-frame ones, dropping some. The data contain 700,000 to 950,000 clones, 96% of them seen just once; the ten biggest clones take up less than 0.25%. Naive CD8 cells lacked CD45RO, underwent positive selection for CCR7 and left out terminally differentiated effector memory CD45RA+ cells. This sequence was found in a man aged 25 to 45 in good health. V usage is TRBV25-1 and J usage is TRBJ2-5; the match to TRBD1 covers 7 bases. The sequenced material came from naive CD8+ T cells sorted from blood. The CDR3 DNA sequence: TGTGCCAGCAGAAGGACAGGCCAAGAGACCCAGTACTTC. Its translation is CASRRTGQETQYF.